Listed below are T cell receptor beta chains from one sample, sequenced in a study of blood T cell repertoires in COVID-19. Method: immunoSEQ multiplex PCR; TCRdb's copy keeps in-frame clones and lacks some. The repertoire includes approximately 150,000 clones, more than 75% of them detected once, and about 11% sits in the top ten. The sample was PBMCs or T cells enriched from blood (not recorded which). The source is a man aged 55-75 years who had recovered from COVID-19. Each CDR3 is given with its conserved first and last residue.

J: TRBJ1-2
V: TRBV25-1
CDR3: CASSESTGYGYTF

J: TRBJ2-2
V: TRBV28
CDR3: CASSLVADTGELFF

J: TRBJ2-7
V: TRBV28
CDR3: CASTGVSYEQYF

J: TRBJ2-7
V: TRBV2
CDR3: CASRPDLYEQYF

J: TRBJ1-4
V: TRBV9
CDR3: CASSSGGSLEKLFF

J: TRBJ1-5
V: TRBV28
CDR3: CASSLLFSGEDQPQHF

J: TRBJ1-1
V: TRBV5-1
CDR3: CASSTQGASTEAFF

J: TRBJ1-1
V: TRBV5-8
CDR3: CASSLVVGRLNTEAFF

J: TRBJ2-5
V: TRBV3-1/TRBV3-2
CDR3: CVTGIGETQYF

J: TRBJ2-4
V: TRBV9
CDR3: CASTQPTPKNIQYF

J: TRBJ2-5
V: TRBV28
CDR3: CASTPRRGWKETQYF

J: TRBJ1-5
V: TRBV5-3
CDR3: CARSTLDRDSNQPQHF

J: TRBJ2-3
V: TRBV7-6
CDR3: CASSLVGTSRFGSTDTQYF

J: TRBJ2-7
V: TRBV5-1
CDR3: CASSLHSSITYEQYF

J: TRBJ2-7
V: TRBV27
CDR3: CASSLGTGFDEQYF

J: TRBJ2-1
V: TRBV2
CDR3: CASAGTSGSGFNEQFF

J: TRBJ2-3
V: TRBV15
CDR3: CATSLTSPDTQYF

J: TRBJ2-2
V: TRBV28
CDR3: CASSPPSGGRSSGELFF

J: TRBJ2-5
V: TRBV7-9
CDR3: CASRFPGQERTQYF

J: TRBJ2-3
V: TRBV10-1
CDR3: CASNGGFSTDTQYF

J: TRBJ2-3
V: TRBV9
CDR3: CASSVESRAGGPGTQYF

J: TRBJ1-6
V: TRBV30
CDR3: CAWSRSERISYNSPLHF

J: TRBJ2-7
V: TRBV28
CDR3: CASSLPGSYEQYF

J: TRBJ1-2
V: TRBV2
CDR3: CASSSGGYTF

J: TRBJ2-3
V: TRBV2
CDR3: CASSLTVSTDTQYF

J: TRBJ2-7
V: TRBV5-6
CDR3: CASSLRGAYEQYF

J: TRBJ1-5
V: TRBV10-3
CDR3: CAISRDRVYQPQHF

J: TRBJ2-3
V: TRBV9
CDR3: CASSVGGSRTDTQYF

J: TRBJ2-7
V: TRBV10-2
CDR3: CASRMGSSGRATDEQYF

J: TRBJ1-2
V: TRBV18
CDR3: CASSPGQPYLYGYTF

J: TRBJ1-6
V: TRBV30
CDR3: CAWSRQGPNSPLHF

J: TRBJ2-2
V: TRBV10-3
CDR3: CAISNRGSSDSTGELFF

J: TRBJ2-1
V: TRBV11-2
CDR3: CASSFLEGLAGYNEQFF

J: TRBJ2-7
V: TRBV27
CDR3: CASSLHPGTNSYEQYF

J: TRBJ2-7
V: TRBV4-2
CDR3: CASSQDFRKGKSSYEQYF

J: TRBJ2-2
V: TRBV28
CDR3: CASTGLAGPRELFF

J: TRBJ1-3
V: TRBV2
CDR3: CASSKQGAHSGNTIYF

J: TRBJ2-7
V: TRBV9
CDR3: CASSLQQAGSEQYF

J: TRBJ1-5
V: TRBV4-2
CDR3: CASSQDSGGQPQHF

J: TRBJ2-7
V: TRBV27
CDR3: CASSPWDTGYEQYF

J: TRBJ1-5
V: TRBV18
CDR3: CASSPWGLDSNQPQHF

J: TRBJ2-2
V: TRBV5-1
CDR3: CASTRLAGGLNTGELFF

J: TRBJ2-2
V: TRBV4-1
CDR3: CASSQARLAGVADGELFF

J: TRBJ2-7
V: TRBV5-1
CDR3: CASSLQPGQGIYEQYF

J: TRBJ2-7
V: TRBV7-2
CDR3: CASSNRAGGFREQYF

J: TRBJ2-1
V: TRBV5-1
CDR3: CASSLVASGSYNEQFF

J: TRBJ1-2
V: TRBV30
CDR3: CACTTDLLANYGYTF

J: TRBJ2-5
V: TRBV5-4
CDR3: CASSSLSQGPQETQYF

J: TRBJ2-3
V: TRBV6-1
CDR3: CASSEERDRAQYF

J: TRBJ2-2
V: TRBV9
CDR3: CASSAGNRDTGELFF

J: TRBJ1-2
V: TRBV4-2
CDR3: CASSQVAGEGYTF

J: TRBJ1-1
V: TRBV7-9
CDR3: CASSSQGTRATEAFF

J: TRBJ1-2
V: TRBV18
CDR3: CASSPDRGYYGYTF

J: TRBJ2-7
V: TRBV30
CDR3: CAWTRQGGEQYF

J: TRBJ2-5
V: TRBV10-3
CDR3: CAIRPTGGTGKETQYF

J: TRBJ2-2
V: TRBV9
CDR3: CASSVRGAGSNTGELFF

J: TRBJ2-2
V: TRBV7-8
CDR3: CASGLAGTGELFF

J: TRBJ1-2
V: TRBV5-6
CDR3: CASSFGGAGYGYTF

J: TRBJ2-2
V: TRBV9
CDR3: CASSDQLNTGELFF

J: TRBJ1-4
V: TRBV27
CDR3: CASRRAGATNEKLFF